This T cell receptor beta chain was recorded in a study of blood T cell repertoires in COVID-19. Study background: Acute-phase and convalescent COVID-19 samples originated in the United States, Italy and Spain.

The CDR3 is 15 residues long. V was pared by 2 bases and J by 4 bases, with 2 bases of the junction left unmatched. Germline V lookup: CDR1 LGHNA, CDR2 YNFKEQ. The authors' processing: The assay estimated nucleated cells by amplifying reference gene primers. Profiling relied on immunoSEQ multiplex PCR, and the TCRdb table lists in-frame clones only, not all of them. That table supplies the V and J calls and clone size; D and trimming were determined from the DNA. The sample yields about 320,000 clones, 90% seen once. The cohort comprised adults aged about 18 to 100 years residing in 20 to 25 US areas. Donors in Cohort 3 who had recovered were those with two negative PCRs, healthcare professional clearance, or resolution of their symptoms.

This chain joins TRBV4-2 and TRBJ2-2, with TRBD2 identical over 9 bases. The receptor was isolated from a man aged 55 to 70 who had recovered from COVID-19. The material sequenced was PBMCs or T cells enriched from blood (not recorded which). CDR3 region: CASSQLLAGTGELFF. CDR3 bases: TGTGCCAGCAGCCAACTACTAGCGGGCACCGGGGAGCTGTTTTTT.